The 6 T cell receptor beta chains below all came from one sample that was sequenced in a study of PD-L1 blockade in urothelial cancer. Assay: immunoSEQ multiplex PCR; the TCRdb copy retains only in-frame clones and omits some. The sample includes 100,000 or so clones, 91% of them seen just once. The material sequenced was PBMCs, taken around atezolizumab (anti-PD-L1) treatment. These receptors were obtained from a woman older than 75 with urothelial cancer.

The chain carries TRBV11-2 and TRBJ2-7; 10 nucleotides match TRBD2. The CDR3 is made up of 15 amino acids. Germline V gene sequence: CDR1 SGHAT, CDR2 FQNNGV. V dropped 1 base and J dropped 4; count of bases not matched to a gene: 4. The CDR3 bases are TGTGCCAGCAGCTTAGGCTCTAGCGGGAGATACGAGCAGTACTTC. It is translated as CASSLGSSGRYEQYF.

V gene TRBV13 combines with J gene TRBJ1-1; TRBD1 agrees at 8 bases. V shed 1 base and J 7 bases; nucleotides not matched to a gene: 14. The CDR3 consists of 17 residues. Germline V gene sequence: CDR1 PRHDT, CDR2 FYEKMQ (reference sequence). The DNA of the CDR3 is TGTGCCAGCAGCTTAGCCGGGACAGGTAGGAGGAAAGGTGAAGCTTTCTTT. This codes for CASSLAGTGRRKGEAFF. The variable domain in full, completed from reference TRBV13 and TRBJ1-1, reads AAGVIQSPRHLIKEKRETATLKCYPIPRHDTVYWYQQGPGQDPQFLISFYEKMQSDKGSIPDRFSAQQFSDYHSELNMSSLELGDSALYFCASSLAGTGRRKGEAFFGQGTRLTVV.

This chain joins TRBV28 and TRBJ1-5; 10 bases fit TRBD1. The CDR3 spans 15 residues. Germline-derived CDR1 and CDR2 are MDHEN and SYDVKM. The V gene end was trimmed by 5 bases and the J gene end by 5 bases; junction bases not matched to a gene: 6. CDR3 protein: CASSPGGTGDQPQHF. CDR3 sequence (DNA): TGTGCCAGCAGTCCCGGGGGGACAGGGGATCAGCCCCAGCATTTT.

This chain joins TRBV11-2 and TRBJ2-2; the match to TRBD2 covers 7 bases. The length of the CDR3 is 13 residues. Per germline, CDR1 SGHAT and CDR2 FQNNGV. Unmatched junction bases numbered 6, after V lost 9 bases and J lost 5 bases. The CDR3 nucleotides read TGTGCCAGTGCGGGAGAACGTACCGGGGAGCTGTTTTTT. This gives the protein CASAGERTGELFF.

In regard to this clone: Other nucleotide sequences in the sample specify the same CDR3. The V gene is TRBV18, the J gene TRBJ2-1, with TRBD2 identical over 10 bases. Germline CDR1 is KGHSH and CDR2 is LQKENI. This CDR3 spans 15 amino acids. V shed 6 bases, J shed 0 bases, and the junction held 2 bases outside the gene matches. This CDR3 is CASSPSGSSYNEQFF. DNA for the CDR3: TGTGCCAGCTCCCCTAGCGGGAGCTCCTACAATGAGCAGTTCTTC.

V usage is TRBV19 and J usage is TRBJ1-1, with 7 nucleotides matching TRBD1. The germline CDR1 and CDR2 sequences are LNHDA and SQIVND (reference sequence). With 5 bases clipped from V and 5 bases from J, the junction kept 8 bases outside the gene matches. The CDR3 length is 14 residues. In nucleotides, the CDR3 is TGTGCCAGTAGTTCGCGACAGGGTGAGACTGAAGCTTTCTTT. Protein: CASSSRQGETEAFF. The full variable domain, completed using reference TRBV19 and TRBJ1-1, is DGGITQSPKYLFRKEGQNVTLSCEQNLNHDAMYWYRQDPGQGLRLIYYSQIVNDFQKGDIAEGYSVSREKKESFPLTVTSAQKNPTAFYLCASSSRQGETEAFFGQGTRLTVV.